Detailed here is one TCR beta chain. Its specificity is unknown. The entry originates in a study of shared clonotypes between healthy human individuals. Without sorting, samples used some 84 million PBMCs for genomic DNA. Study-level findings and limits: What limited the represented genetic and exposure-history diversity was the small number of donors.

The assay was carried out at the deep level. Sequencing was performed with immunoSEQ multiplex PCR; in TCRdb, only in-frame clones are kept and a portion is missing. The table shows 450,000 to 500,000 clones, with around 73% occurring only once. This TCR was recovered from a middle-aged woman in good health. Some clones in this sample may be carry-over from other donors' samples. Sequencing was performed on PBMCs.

Here the CDR3 DNA reads TGTGCCAGCAGCTTAGTAGCGGGAGTGGGGGAGACCCAGTACTTC. This codes for CASSLVAGVGETQYF. J is TRBJ2-5 and V is TRBV5-6; TRBD2 aligns across 9 bases. Germline CDR1 reads SGHDT; CDR2 reads YYEEEE. With 2 bases clipped from V and 5 bases from J, the junction kept 7 bases outside the gene matches. The CDR3 sequence is 15 residues long.